This T cell receptor beta chain was sequenced in a study of blood T cell dynamics during melanoma immunotherapy. About the study: Metastatic melanoma patients received first-line pembrolizumab or nivolumab plus ipilimumab.

CDR3 length: 13 amino acids. Germline lookup yields CDR1 SGHTA and CDR2 FQGNSA. Germline trimming cut 3 bases from V and 8 bases from J; bases unmatched to any gene: 6. Documented time point: pre-treatment baseline. Samples come from before therapy and from week 3 after the first blockade cycle. At 12 weeks after first infusion, RECIST 1.1 defined response for most patients. Using immunoSEQ multiplex PCR, the repertoire was profiled, and TCRdb retains in-frame clones only, with some absent. The table shows about 16,000 clones, with approximately 91% occurring only once. The sequencing here drew on blood, taken from a patient treated with checkpoint blockade. This TCR derives from a human donor with melanoma. The chain links TRBV7-2 to TRBJ1-2, with TRBD1 matching over 7 bases. The CDR3 here is CASSLKGARGYTF. CDR3 nucleotides: TGTGCCAGCAGCTTGAAGGGGGCGCGGGGCTACACCTTC.